The 20 T cell receptor beta chains below come from one sample, sequenced in a study of T cells in Graves' hyperthyroidism and ophthalmopathy. Amplification targeted TCR beta CDR3 regions from RNA transcripts. The HTBI set primed first-round TCR CDR3 RT-PCR. Via MiXCR, TCRdb re-called the multiplex PCR reads, giving one row per CDR3 protein. The data contain about 52,000 distinct CDR3 sequences, 48% of them seen just once; the ten biggest clones take up roughly a tenth. Sequencing input: blood. These receptors originate from a woman between 45 and 60 years old with Graves' ophthalmopathy.

This clonotype was detected ten times or more. A much larger clone differs by one base, so this may be a read error. This chain links TRBV7-9 with TRBJ2-3; D not resolved. Germline loops: CDR1 SEHNR, CDR2 FQNEAQ (reference sequence). The CDR3 is 16 residues long. With 0 bases removed from V and 6 bases from J, the gap between germline ends came to 16 bases. This chain's CDR3 is CASSLALGEKGDTQYF. Here the CDR3 DNA reads TGTGCCAGCAGCTTAGCGTTAGGAGAAAAAGGGGATACGCAGTATTTT.

The CDR3 protein is CASRIGQGSNEQFF. The CDR3 DNA sequence: TGTGCCAGCAGGATCGGACAGGGTAGCAATGAGCAGTTCTTC. This sequence joins TRBV27 and TRBJ2-1, with TRBD1 identical over 8 bases. Losses at the gene ends were 6 bases for V and 6 bases for J; bases not matched to a gene: 7. The CDR3 length is 14 residues. Germline assignment: CDR1 MNHEY and CDR2 SMNVEV (reference sequence).

The V call is TRBV14, the J call TRBJ2-3; D call uncertain. The V end was cut by 1 base, the J end by 2 bases, with 4 bases between. Per germline, CDR1 SGHDN and CDR2 FVKESK. The CDR3 has 13 residues. CDR3 sequence: CASSQAPTDTQYF. CDR3 nucleotides: TGTGCCAGCAGCCAAGCCCCCACAGATACGCAGTATTTT.

CDR3 protein: CSVEVQAGKLFF. Here the CDR3 DNA reads TGCAGCGTTGAAGTGCAGGCTGGAAAACTGTTTTTT. This chain joins TRBV29-1 and TRBJ1-4; D call uncertain. The CDR3 is 12 residues long. V lost 1 base to trimming and J lost 10 bases, with 10 bases between them. CDR1 is SQVTM, CDR2 ANQGSEA, per germline.

The rearrangement uses TRBV7-2 and TRBJ2-7; the D gene could be TRBD1 or TRBD2 (6 bases each). The germline gives CDR1 SGHTA, CDR2 FQGNSA. Trimming removed 5 bases from V and 5 bases from J, with 22 bases in between. The CDR3 sequence is 16 residues long. In DNA, the CDR3 is TGTGCCAGCAGCCGCTTCACAGGGACTGGGGCCAACGAGCAGTACTTC. Translation: CASSRFTGTGANEQYF. Together with reference TRBV7-2 and TRBJ2-7, the CDR3 gives the full variable domain: GAGVSQSPSNKVTEKGKDVELRCDPISGHTALYWYRQSLGQGLEFLIYFQGNSAPDKSGLPSDRFSAERTGGSVSTLTIQRTQQEDSAVYLCASSRFTGTGANEQYFGPGTRLTVT.

V is TRBV7-6 and J is TRBJ2-1, with a tentative D call TRBD2 (5 bases). Looked up from germline, CDR1 is SGHVS and CDR2 is FNYEAQ. The CDR3 has 14 amino acids. V was pared by 0 bases and J by 2 bases, with 5 bases between. The DNA for the CDR3 is TGTGCCAGCAGCTTAGCGGGAGCCTACAATGAGCAGTTCTTC. It encodes CASSLAGAYNEQFF.

This clonotype was recorded a few times. CDR3 nucleotide sequence: TGTGCCAGCAGACCGGGTGGGTACACCGGGGAGCTGTTTTTT. This translates into CASRPGGYTGELFF. J is TRBJ2-2 and V is TRBV6-2 or TRBV6-3; D gene unclear. Trimming removed 6 bases at V and 3 bases at J, with 11 bases between. Per the germline V gene, CDR1 is MNHEY and CDR2 is SVGEGT. CDR3 length: 14 residues.

The rearrangement uses TRBV20-1 and TRBJ2-3; tentatively, D is TRBD2 (5 bases). Germline V lookup: CDR1 DFQATT, CDR2 SNEGSKA (reference sequence). Trimming shortened V by 5 bases and J by 0 bases, and 12 bases separated the two germline ends. The CDR3 is 14 residues long. The DNA of the CDR3 is TGCAGTGCTGGGCGGCGGGCCAGCACAGATACGCAGTATTTT. Translated: CSAGRRASTDTQYF.

This clonotype has a count of ten or more. This chain connects TRBV7-3 to TRBJ2-3; 7 bases map to TRBD2. Trimming cost V 5 bases and J 6 bases; bases outside gene matches: 17. Germline V gene sequence: CDR1 SGHTA, CDR2 FQGTGA. The CDR3 totals 17 residues. The DNA for the CDR3 is TGTGCCAGCAGCCTCCGAGGAGCGGGGCACTCCACGGATACGCAGTATTTT. Its protein product is CASSLRGAGHSTDTQYF.

The table lists this clonotype with many counts. The chain carries TRBV6-5 and TRBJ1-2; TRBD1 matches 10 bases. Germline assignment: CDR1 MNHEY and CDR2 SVGAGI. The CDR3 is 14 residues long. The ends lost 5 bases at V and 8 bases at J; junction bases unmatched: 8. For the CDR3, the DNA is TGTGCCAGCAGTAACACCGGGACAGGGGTCGGCTACACCTTC. It specifies CASSNTGTGVGYTF.

This clonotype was observed a single time. Being one base from a much bigger clone, this may be a read error. This rearrangement joins TRBV6-5 to TRBJ2-1; 9 bases are a match to TRBD1. This CDR3 spans 14 amino acids. CDR1 is MNHEY, CDR2 SVGAGI, per germline. V lost 6 bases to trimming and J lost 15 bases; unmatched junction nucleotides: 15. Here the CDR3 reads CASRPGQGHRQSFF. The CDR3 nucleotides are TGTGCCAGCAGGCCGGGACAGGGCCACCGTCAGTCGTTCTTC.

With respect to this clonotype: This may stem from a read error, because a much larger clone lies one nucleotide away. The chain couples TRBV6-2 or TRBV6-3 to TRBJ2-5; the match to TRBD2 covers 10 bases. Germline V gene sequence: CDR1 MNHEY, CDR2 SVGEGT. This CDR3 is built from 16 residues. The CDR3 protein is CVSSDQSGRAGETQYF. In nucleotides, the CDR3 is TGTGTCAGCAGTGACCAAAGCGGGAGGGCCGGGGAGACCCAGTACTTC.

In regard to this clonotype: A single base separates this from a much larger clone, so it may be a read error. It is likely a read error, because the conserved phenylalanine at the end of the CDR3 is missing. The chain joins TRBV5-5 to TRBJ2-1; TRBD2 agrees at 15 bases. The germline gives CDR1 SGHKS, CDR2 YYEKEE (reference sequence). Trimming cost V 4 bases and J 3 bases; bases outside gene matches: 8. The CDR3 contains 18 residues. This chain's CDR3 is CASSPRTSGRAIYNEQFV. In DNA, the CDR3 is TGTGCCAGCAGCCCGCGGACTAGCGGGAGGGCCATCTACAATGAGCAGTTCGTC.

The chain carries TRBV4-2 and TRBJ2-2; the D call may be TRBD1 or TRBD2 (5 bases each). V was cut by 1 base and J by 0 bases, with 12 bases left in between. The CDR3 totals 17 residues. CDR1 and CDR2 (germline): LGHNA, YNFKEQ. The CDR3 bases are TGTGCCAGCAGCCAAGTTGCCGGGACGACGAACACCGGGGAGCTGTTTTTT. Translated: CASSQVAGTTNTGELFF.

This clonotype appeared many times. J is TRBJ1-6 and V is TRBV6-4; no reliable D call. This CDR3 is 14 amino acids long. V lost 6 bases and J 3 bases, leaving 9 bases between the germline ends. In germline, CDR1 is MRHNA, CDR2 SNTAGT. The CDR3 bases are TGTGCCAGCAGAGACGGAGGCTATAATTCACCCCTCCACTTT. Residues: CASRDGGYNSPLHF.

This clonotype was seen many times. This chain joins TRBV9 and TRBJ2-1; 8 nucleotides align to TRBD1. The V gene end was trimmed by 3 bases and the J gene end by 2 bases; junction bases not matched to a gene: 7. Germline CDR1 is SGDLS and CDR2 is YYNGEE. The CDR3 length is 16 residues. DNA of the CDR3: TGTGCCAGCAGCGGGGGGTCCAGGGGGCCCTACAATGAGCAGTTCTTC. Its protein is CASSGGSRGPYNEQFF.

Notes on this clonotype: Its ends do not fully match the called genes, so a read error is possible. The chain employs TRBV29-1 and TRBJ1-1; D perhaps matches TRBD1 (5 bases). This CDR3 spans 13 amino acids. CDR1 is SQVTM, CDR2 ANQGSEA, per germline. The DNA for the CDR3 is TGCAGCGGGCTGGGTTCGTTGGACACCGAAGCTTTCTTT. Its protein is CSGLGSLDTEAFF.

The chain carries TRBV5-1 and TRBJ2-1; D call uncertain. CDR1 is SGHRS, CDR2 YFSETQ, per germline. The CDR3 runs to 15 residues. V lost 0 bases to trimming and J lost 9 bases, with 16 bases between them. The chain's CDR3 is CASSLAPGLVSEQFF. CDR3 bases: TGCGCCAGCAGCTTGGCTCCGGGTCTTGTTAGTGAGCAGTTCTTC. The entire variable domain, with the rest obtained from reference TRBV5-1 and TRBJ2-1, is as follows: KAGVTQTPRYLIKTRGQQVTLSCSPISGHRSVSWYQQTPGQGLQFLFEYFSETQRNKGNFPGRFSGRQFSNSRSEMNVSTLELGDSALYLCASSLAPGLVSEQFFGPGTRLTVL.

The gene calls are TRBV19 and TRBJ2-7, with D perhaps matching TRBD1 or TRBD2 (5 bases each). CDR1 is LNHDA and CDR2 is SQIVND in the germline V gene (reference sequence). The CDR3 has 14 residues. V lost 6 bases to trimming and J lost 2 bases, with 14 bases between them. CDR3 DNA sequence: TGTGCCAGTAGAAGGGACCGCGGCCCCTACGAGCAGTACTTC. This sequence encodes CASRRDRGPYEQYF.

This clonotype appeared a few times. This rearrangement joins TRBV15 to TRBJ1-2; TRBD1 is a possible D gene (5 bases). The germline V and J ends were trimmed by 0 bases and 8 bases, with 13 bases remaining between them. The germline V gene encodes CDR1 LNHNV and CDR2 YYDKDF (reference sequence). The CDR3 extends over 14 amino acids. The CDR3: CATSRDAGFGGYTF. The CDR3 nucleotides are TGTGCCACCAGCAGAGATGCAGGGTTCGGGGGCTACACCTTC.